Following are 21 T cell receptor beta chains from one sample sequenced in a study of blood T cell repertoires in COVID-19. Profiling relied on immunoSEQ multiplex PCR, and the TCRdb table lists in-frame clones only, not all of them. The table lists about 98,000 clones, under 85% of them singletons, with roughly a quarter in the top ten. The sequenced material came from peripheral blood. The receptors originated from a man between 65 and 85 years old with acute or convalescent COVID-19.

V gene TRBV7-6 combines with J gene TRBJ2-3; D ambiguous. The germline V and J ends were trimmed by 5 bases and 1 base, with 16 bases remaining between them. The CDR3 sequence is 16 residues long. The germline V gene has CDR1 SGHVS and CDR2 FNYEAQ. The CDR3 DNA reads as TGTGCCAGCAGCCGCGCGCAAGCCCTCCGCACAGATACGCAGTATTTT. This translates into CASSRAQALRTDTQYF.

This clone came up a few times. The genes are TRBV6-5 and TRBJ2-1, with D possibly being TRBD2 (6 bases). CDR1 MNHEY and CDR2 SVGAGI come from the germline V gene. The CDR3 has 16 residues. Between the trimmed V and J ends, which lost 2 bases and 5 bases, there was a span of 16 bases. The chain's CDR3 is CASSYPYGSKDNEQFF. In DNA form, the CDR3 reads TGTGCCAGCAGTTACCCTTACGGGAGTAAGGACAATGAGCAGTTCTTC.

This clone has a single count. The chain combines TRBV28 with TRBJ1-2; D possibly corresponds to TRBD1 (6 bases). Trimming removed 2 bases at V and 6 bases at J, with 16 bases between. CDR1 and CDR2 from the germline V gene are MDHEN and SYDVKM. This CDR3 spans 15 amino acids. CDR3 protein: CASSLGGADSHGYTF. DNA of the CDR3: TGTGCCAGCAGTTTAGGGGGGGCTGATAGTCATGGCTACACCTTC.

The rearrangement joins TRBV2 to TRBJ1-5; D gene ambiguous. The CDR3 is 15 amino acids. The V and J ends lost 0 bases and 4 bases respectively, with 10 bases between them. The V gene's germline CDR1 is SNHLY and CDR2 FYNNEI. CDR3 nucleotides: TGTGCCAGCAGTGAAGCGCTTGGCGGTAATCAGCCCCAGCATTTT. Protein product: CASSEALGGNQPQHF.

The chain recombines TRBV5-5 with TRBJ1-5, with 8 bases fitting TRBD1. Germline values: CDR1 SGHKS, CDR2 YYEKEE (reference sequence). J was trimmed by 7 bases and V by 0 bases; bases with no gene match: 9. The CDR3 has 16 residues. The CDR3 DNA follows: TGTGCCAGCAGCTTGGGGGGACGACAGGGGAGGCAGCCCCAGCATTTT. Its protein is CASSLGGRQGRQPQHF.

This rearrangement joins TRBV6-1 to TRBJ1-5; possible D gene TRBD1, 5 bases. Trimming left V 4 bases short and J 0 bases short, with 13 bases between. CDR3 length: 16 residues. Germline CDR1 MNHNS, CDR2 SASEGT. The CDR3 nucleotides read TGTGCCAGCAGTGCCCAGGGATACTATAGCAATCAGCCCCAGCATTTT. Its translation is CASSAQGYYSNQPQHF.

The chain recombines TRBV7-2 with TRBJ2-5, with 12 nucleotides matching TRBD2. V lost 4 bases and J lost 5; bases outside the gene matches: 14. CDR3 size: 18 residues. The germline V gene has CDR1 SGHTA and CDR2 FQGNSA. CDR3 sequence reads: CASSSPGGTSGQRETQYF. The DNA for the CDR3 is TGTGCCAGCAGCTCACCAGGCGGGACTAGCGGGCAAAGGGAGACCCAGTACTTC.

The rearrangement joins TRBV30 to TRBJ1-1; 8 bases are a match to TRBD1. The germline gives CDR1 GTSNPN, CDR2 SVGIG (reference sequence). The V segment lost 3 bases and the J segment 4 bases; nucleotides outside the gene matches: 10. The CDR3 contains 15 residues. This CDR3 reads CAWRGKTGVITEAFF. CDR3 sequence (DNA): TGTGCCTGGAGGGGGAAGACAGGGGTGATCACTGAAGCTTTCTTT.

A remark on this clone: Without the conserved terminal phenylalanine or tryptophan, this CDR3 likely stems from a read error. Because the CDR3's place on the DNA is in doubt, the DNA is left out and the CDR3 is given as listed by TCRdb. The chain uses TRBV6-6 and TRBJ1-1; TRBD1 is taken as the D call from the table, unchecked against the DNA. Both ends counted, the CDR3 spans 13 residues. Germline V gives CDR1 MNHNY, CDR2 SVGAGI (reference sequence). This chain's CDR3 is CASSYGQDGARDI.

This clone has only a few counts. V gene TRBV2 combines with J gene TRBJ1-1; TRBD1 matches 8 bases. Germline V lookup: CDR1 SNHLY, CDR2 FYNNEI. The junction had 3 bases not matched to a gene; V was cut back by 4 bases and J by 2 bases. The CDR3 is 14 residues long. DNA of the CDR3: TGTGCCAGCAGTGGAGGACAGGGAAACACTGAAGCTTTCTTT. It translates to CASSGGQGNTEAFF.

The chain couples TRBV9 to TRBJ1-1; D gene unclear. V lost 5 bases to trimming and J lost 1 base, with 12 bases between them. The CDR3 is made up of 14 amino acids. Germline CDR1 reads SGDLS; CDR2 reads YYNGEE. CDR3: CASRAGPGNTEAFF. The CDR3 region has the DNA TGTGCCAGCAGGGCTGGCCCAGGGAACACTGAAGCTTTCTTT. The full variable domain, in which reference TRBV9 and TRBJ1-1 provide the parts outside the CDR3, is DSGVTQTPKHLITATGQRVTLRCSPRSGDLSVYWYQQSLDQGLQFLIQYYNGEERAKGNILERFSAQQFPDLHSELNLSSLELGDSALYFCASRAGPGNTEAFFGQGTRLTVV.

In its sample, this clone was seen a few times. The chain couples TRBV5-4 to TRBJ2-7; 9 nucleotides agree with TRBD2. After removal of 2 bases from V and 5 bases from J, the junction contained 5 bases not matched to a gene. Per germline, CDR1 SGHNT and CDR2 YYREEE (reference sequence). The CDR3 is 14 amino acids. CDR3 bases: TGTGCCAGCAGCTTACTAGCGGGTAAGAACGAGCAGTACTTC. Translated: CASSLLAGKNEQYF. The whole variable domain, filled in from reference TRBV5-4 and TRBJ2-7, reads ETGVTQSPTHLIKTRGQQVTLRCSSQSGHNTVSWYQQALGQGPQFIFQYYREEENGRGNFPPRFSGLQFPNYSSELNVNALELDDSALYLCASSLLAGKNEQYFGPGTRLTVT.

This chain joins TRBV4-1 and TRBJ2-3; TRBD2 matches 11 bases. Trimming at V came to 0 bases and at J to 5 bases, leaving 4 bases not matched to a gene. The CDR3 contains 16 residues. Germline V gene lookup returns CDR1 MGHRA and CDR2 YSYEKL. The CDR3, as DNA: TGCGCCAGCAGCCAAGACCTAGGACTAGCGGGAGATACGCAGTATTTT. Residues: CASSQDLGLAGDTQYF.

This rearrangement joins TRBV10-3 to TRBJ1-2; no reliable D call. Germline loops: CDR1 ENHRY, CDR2 SYGVKD. Deletions cut 0 bases from V and 8 bases from J, with 10 bases between. The CDR3 consists of 13 residues. The CDR3 DNA is TGTGCCATCAGTGAGTCTCGGGGTTCGGGCTACACCTTC. It yields the protein CAISESRGSGYTF.

The gene calls are TRBV5-1 and TRBJ2-3; D not certain. In germline, CDR1 is SGHRS, CDR2 YFSETQ. Trimming left V 0 bases short and J 2 bases short, with 7 bases between. The CDR3 spans 14 residues. This CDR3 is CASSLVTFTDTQYF. CDR3 sequence (DNA): TGCGCCAGCAGCTTGGTGACATTCACAGATACGCAGTATTTT.

The chain uses TRBV6-5 and TRBJ1-5; 7 bases align to TRBD1. The junction had 6 bases not matched to a gene; V was cut back by 4 bases and J by 6 bases. CDR1 is MNHEY and CDR2 is SVGAGI in the germline V gene. The CDR3 totals 14 residues. Here the CDR3 reads CASSSTGEGQPQHF. The CDR3 nucleotides read TGTGCCAGCAGTTCTACAGGGGAAGGTCAGCCCCAGCATTTT.

The V call is TRBV10-3, the J call TRBJ1-1, with D possibly being TRBD1 (5 bases). With 3 bases removed from V and 6 bases from J, the gap between germline ends came to 14 bases. The CDR3 runs 14 residues. Germline CDR1 is ENHRY and CDR2 is SYGVKD. The CDR3 region has the DNA TGTGCCATCAGTGACGACAGAATCCGTCCTGAAGCTTTCTTT. Protein sequence: CAISDDRIRPEAFF.

This clone was recorded once. The chain uses TRBV9 and TRBJ2-5, with 14 nucleotides matching TRBD2. V lost 2 bases and J lost 2; bases outside the gene matches: 14. The V gene's germline CDR1 is SGDLS and CDR2 YYNGEE. The CDR3 length is 20 residues. The chain's CDR3 is CASSVGAGTGTSGGQETQYF. DNA of the CDR3: TGTGCCAGCAGCGTCGGAGCAGGCACCGGGACTAGCGGGGGACAAGAGACCCAGTACTTC.

V usage is TRBV28 and J usage is TRBJ1-2; 8 positions agree with TRBD1. V was pared by 6 bases and J by 8 bases, with 8 bases of the junction left unmatched. Germline CDR1 MDHEN, CDR2 SYDVKM. CDR3 size: 13 residues. In DNA form, the CDR3 reads TGTGCCAGCAGCGTACAGACAGGGGTCGGCTACACCTTC. The encoded protein is CASSVQTGVGYTF.

The chain carries TRBV18 and TRBJ2-7, with D uncertain. This CDR3 is built from 14 residues. Germline assignment: CDR1 KGHSH and CDR2 LQKENI. Deletions cut 3 bases from V and 1 base from J, with 10 bases between. In nucleotides, the CDR3 is TGTGCCAGCTCACCGTTTGGAGAGTCCTACGAGCAGTACTTC. Amino acids: CASSPFGESYEQYF.

CDR3 DNA sequence: TGCAGCGTTGAAGATCTTGGGCTGGTCGGGACCCAGTACTTC. It codes for CSVEDLGLVGTQYF. The chain recombines TRBV29-1 with TRBJ2-5; no firm D call. V gave up 0 bases and J gave up 7 bases, with 15 bases separating them. Germline CDR1 reads SQVTM; CDR2 reads ANQGSEA. CDR3 length equals 14 residues. Using reference TRBV29-1 and TRBJ2-5 for the parts outside the CDR3, the full variable domain is SAVISQKPSRDICQRGTSLTIQCQVDSQVTMMFWYRQQPGQSLTLIATANQGSEATYESGFVIDKFPISRPNLTFSTLTVSNMSPEDSSIYLCSVEDLGLVGTQYFGPGTRLLVL.